This entry describes one TCR beta chain. No antigen is known for it. It has no much larger one-base neighbor in the sample; base qualities were not kept. Receptor libraries were prepared by the immunoSEQ multiplex PCR assay. Turning to the authors' computational methods: A statistical classification framework was built to diagnose cytomegalovirus status from the catalog of TCR beta chain sequences. Not all clones reach the TCRdb copy of this immuneACCESS table, which keeps in-frame sequences only. Checked studies attribute under half of the gap to unresolved V genes and leave the rest unexplained. The DNA gave D and trimming, while V, J and clone size come from that table. The sample data list about 130,000 clones, and approximately 95% of these were observed just once. 1.7% of the sample is taken by the ten largest. This specimen belongs to a study of cytomegalovirus exposure and HLA in healthy donors (dated by TCRdb to between 2016 and 2019). About the study as a whole: According to a later analysis, one platform produced both the roughly 130 validation repertoires and the roughly 660 repertoires of the first cohort. The study aimed to test whether signatures of past pathogen exposure could be identified by cataloging public T cell receptors. Besides the first cohort of 550 to 750 subjects, a separate validation cohort made up of over 95 different subjects was used. To predict cytomegalovirus infection status, the study brought together high-throughput TCR immunosequencing, statistical association of individual TCRs with disease status, and machine learning. Study-level results and caveats: All 130 or so repertoires were used to score co-occurrence in the validation cohort in a later analysis, because that analysis had no HLA typing for the cohort. The classifier was reported to diagnose cytomegalovirus status with high specificity and sensitivity in both the original cohort and the validation cohort. In a later analysis, TCRs clustered in the first cohort were found to also tend to co-occur in the roughly 110 validation repertoires, with 85% to 95% of cluster scores above 0. The study gave a list of 150 to 200 TCR beta chains associated with cytomegalovirus. The authors suggested that the approach could potentially be generalized to other disease states and immunological phenotypes. Three of the identified cytomegalovirus-associated TCR beta chains were confirmed in vitro to be specific for cytomegalovirus antigens. While some public TCRs were present in many individuals, most TCR sequences turned up only very rarely across donors.

The donors belonged to the validation cohort of approximately 130 subjects, which was separate from the 666-subject first cohort. Specimen: PBMCs. This clonotype was obtained from a man between 18 and 35 years old in good health and CMV-seronegative.

The CDR3 region reads CASSLASTEAIGTDTQYF. The DNA is TGTGCCAGCAGCTTAGCGTCGACGGAGGCCATAGGCACAGATACGCAGTATTTT. The receptor chain draws on TRBV7-9 and TRBJ2-3; TRBD2 is perhaps the D gene, given 5 matching bases. The CDR3 starts with the cysteine, ends with the phenylalanine, and has 18 residues. The entry retains the CDR3 DNA only, 54 bases that are in frame from base 1. The germline V gene (reference sequence) supplies CDR1 SEHNR and CDR2 FQNEAQ. Between the V and J ends, shortened by 0 bases and 1 base respectively, the junction contains 17 bases.